This T cell receptor (beta chain) was sequenced for a study of shared clonotypes between healthy human individuals. Notes on the study in general: Exclusively blood specimens were collected; tissue repertoires likely differ. Among a few donors, about 4.6% of naive CD4 clonotypes were found in common.

This CDR3 is 13 amino acids long. The germline CDR1 and CDR2 sequences are MDHEN and SYDVKM. Trimming cost V 6 bases and J 8 bases, with 16 bases left between them. This clone has just a few counts. Its target is unknown. It was at deep level that the assay was run. The repertoire was sequenced with immunoSEQ multiplex PCR; TCRdb's copy has only in-frame clones and lacks some. The sample consists of approximately 1.9 million clones, just under 95% of them appearing once. CD45RO-negative cells were positively selected for CCR7, leaving out terminally differentiated effector memory CD45RA+ cells. HIV-negative, healthy adults without recent acute infections or vaccinations were the donors.

This rearrangement joins TRBV28 to TRBJ1-2, with D hard to call. Sequencing was carried out using naive CD8+ T cells from PBMCs. The clonotype comes from a man younger than 30 in good health. Some clones in this sample may be carry-over from other donors' samples. The DNA of the CDR3 is TGTGCCAGCAGGCCAGTTATTGATCAGGGCTACACCTTC. It encodes CASRPVIDQGYTF.